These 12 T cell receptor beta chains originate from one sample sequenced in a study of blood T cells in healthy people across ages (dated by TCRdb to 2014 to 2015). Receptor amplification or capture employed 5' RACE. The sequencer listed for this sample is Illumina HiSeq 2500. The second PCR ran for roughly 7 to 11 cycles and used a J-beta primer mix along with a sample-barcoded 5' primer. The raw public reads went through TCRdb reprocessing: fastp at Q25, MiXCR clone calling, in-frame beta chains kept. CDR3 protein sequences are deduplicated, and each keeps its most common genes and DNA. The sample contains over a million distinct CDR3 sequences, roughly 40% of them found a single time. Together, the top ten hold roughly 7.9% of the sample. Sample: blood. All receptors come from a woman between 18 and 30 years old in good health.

CDR3: CASSLDLATHEQYF. CDR3 nucleotide sequence: TGTGCCAGCAGCTTAGATCTAGCGACCCACGAGCAGTACTTC. The chain carries TRBV11-2 and TRBJ2-5; a weak D match, TRBD2 (6 bases). The J call is doubtful: the DNA matches TRBJ2-7 better. The CDR3 covers 14 residues. Germline CDR1 is SGHAT and CDR2 is FQNNGV.

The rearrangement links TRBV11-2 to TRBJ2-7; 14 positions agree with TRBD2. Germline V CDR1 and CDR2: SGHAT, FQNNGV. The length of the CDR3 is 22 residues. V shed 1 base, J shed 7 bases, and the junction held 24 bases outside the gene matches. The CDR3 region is CASSLGTTRTSGRNGAYNEQYF. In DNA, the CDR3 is TGTGCCAGCAGCTTAGGCACGACCCGGACTAGCGGGAGGAACGGGGCCTACAATGAGCAGTACTTC.

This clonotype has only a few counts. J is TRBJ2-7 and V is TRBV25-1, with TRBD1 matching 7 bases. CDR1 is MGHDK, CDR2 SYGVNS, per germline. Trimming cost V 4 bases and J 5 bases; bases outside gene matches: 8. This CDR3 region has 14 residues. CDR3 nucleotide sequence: TGTGCCAGCAGTGGACGAAGCACAGGGGACGAGCAGTACTTC. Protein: CASSGRSTGDEQYF.

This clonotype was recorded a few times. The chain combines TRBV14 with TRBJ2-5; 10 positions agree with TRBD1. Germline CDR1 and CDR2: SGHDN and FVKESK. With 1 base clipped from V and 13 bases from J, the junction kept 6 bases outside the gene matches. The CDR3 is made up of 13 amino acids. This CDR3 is CASSQARQGARYF. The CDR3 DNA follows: TGTGCCAGCAGCCAAGCCCGACAGGGGGCTAGGTACTTC.

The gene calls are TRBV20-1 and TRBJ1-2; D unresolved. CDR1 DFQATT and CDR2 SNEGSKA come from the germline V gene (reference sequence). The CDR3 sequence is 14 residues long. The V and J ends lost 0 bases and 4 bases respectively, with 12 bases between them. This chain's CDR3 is CSAREIEFFYGYTF. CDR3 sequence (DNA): TGCAGTGCTAGAGAGATCGAGTTCTTCTATGGCTACACCTTC.

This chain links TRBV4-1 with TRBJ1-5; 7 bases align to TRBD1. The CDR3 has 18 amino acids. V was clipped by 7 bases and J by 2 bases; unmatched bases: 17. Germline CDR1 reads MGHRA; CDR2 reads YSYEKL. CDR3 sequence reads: CASTATVQGRGGNQPQHF. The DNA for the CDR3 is TGCGCCAGCACAGCCACTGTACAGGGGCGCGGTGGCAATCAGCCCCAGCATTTT.

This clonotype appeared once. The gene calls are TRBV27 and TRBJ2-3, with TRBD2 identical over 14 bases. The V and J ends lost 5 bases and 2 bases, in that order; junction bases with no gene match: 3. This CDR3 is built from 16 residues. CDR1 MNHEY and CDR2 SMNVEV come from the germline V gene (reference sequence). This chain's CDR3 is CASSKTSGRATDTQYF. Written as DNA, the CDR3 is TGTGCCAGCAGTAAGACTAGCGGGAGGGCCACAGATACGCAGTATTTT.

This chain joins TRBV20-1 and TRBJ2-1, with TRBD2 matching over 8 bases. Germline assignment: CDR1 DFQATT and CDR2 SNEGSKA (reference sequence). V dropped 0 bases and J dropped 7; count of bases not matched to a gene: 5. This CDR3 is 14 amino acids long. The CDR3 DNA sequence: TGCAGTGCTAGAGATCTGGGACTAGGGAATGAGCAGTTCTTC. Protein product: CSARDLGLGNEQFF.

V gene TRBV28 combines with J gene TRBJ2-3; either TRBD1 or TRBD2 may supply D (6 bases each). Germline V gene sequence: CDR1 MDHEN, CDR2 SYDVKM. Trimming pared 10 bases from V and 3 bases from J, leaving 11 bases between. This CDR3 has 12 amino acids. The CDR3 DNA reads TGTGCCACGGGGGCGGTTACAGATACGCAGTATTTT. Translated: CATGAVTDTQYF.

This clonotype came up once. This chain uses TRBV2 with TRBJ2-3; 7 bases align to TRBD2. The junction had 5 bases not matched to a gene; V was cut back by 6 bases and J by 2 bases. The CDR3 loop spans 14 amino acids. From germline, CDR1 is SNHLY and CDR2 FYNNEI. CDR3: CASRASGTTDTQYF. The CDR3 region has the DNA TGTGCCAGCAGGGCTAGCGGAACCACAGATACGCAGTATTTT.

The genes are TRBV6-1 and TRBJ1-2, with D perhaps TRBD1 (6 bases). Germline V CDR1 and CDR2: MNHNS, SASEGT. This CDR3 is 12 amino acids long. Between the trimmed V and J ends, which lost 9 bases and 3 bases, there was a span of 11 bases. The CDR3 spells CARGDTYYGYTF. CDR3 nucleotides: TGTGCCAGGGGGGACACCTACTATGGCTACACCTTC.

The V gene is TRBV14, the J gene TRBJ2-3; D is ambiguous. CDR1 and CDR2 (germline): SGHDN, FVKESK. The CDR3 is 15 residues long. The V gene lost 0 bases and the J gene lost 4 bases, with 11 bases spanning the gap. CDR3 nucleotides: TGTGCCAGCAGCCAAGATCGGATAGCAGCAGATACGCAGTATTTT. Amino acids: CASSQDRIAADTQYF.